One sample yielded the 31 T cell receptor beta chains listed below, sequenced in a study of T cells in Graves' hyperthyroidism and ophthalmopathy (dated by TCRdb to between 2017 and 2020). Preparation of the library involved multiplex PCR. TCRdb names Illumina HiSeq 2000 as the instrument used. TCR beta CDR3 regions were amplified from RNA transcripts. The first round of RT-PCR for the TCR CDR3 was performed with the HTBI primer set and the Qiagen OneStep RT-PCR kit. TCRdb cleaned the public reads at Q25 with fastp, built clones with MiXCR and kept in-frame beta chains. CDR3 protein sequences are deduplicated, and each keeps its most common genes and DNA. For this sample the table gives about 610,000 distinct CDR3 sequences, of which under 15% were detected only once. Clones ranked in the top ten supply roughly 4.3% of the sample. Sequenced: blood. Receptors originate from a woman in her thirties or forties with Graves' ophthalmopathy.

This chain links TRBV7-3 with TRBJ1-1; D is uncertain. This CDR3 contains 15 residues. V lost 1 base to trimming and J lost 0 bases, with 9 bases between them. Germline V gene data show CDR1 as SGHTA and CDR2 as FQGTGA. The DNA for the CDR3 is TGTGCCAGCAGCTTAAACCCAGGAATGAACACTGAAGCTTTCTTT. The encoded protein is CASSLNPGMNTEAFF.

This clonotype showed up many times. The rearrangement links TRBV12-3 or TRBV12-4 to TRBJ1-1; D call uncertain. CDR3 length: 11 amino acids. V was trimmed by 6 bases and J by 7 bases, leaving 9 bases between them. This CDR3 is CASSPGSEAFF. The CDR3 DNA reads as TGTGCCAGCAGCCCCGGGAGTGAAGCTTTCTTT.

The chain joins TRBV11-2 to TRBJ2-2, with 7 bases identical to TRBD2. The CDR3 loop spans 15 amino acids. In germline, CDR1 is SGHAT, CDR2 FQNNGV. Unmatched junction bases numbered 8, after V lost 3 bases and J lost 7 bases. CDR3 residues: CASSFSRGRGGELFF. CDR3 coding DNA: TGTGCCAGCAGCTTCAGCCGGGGGAGGGGCGGGGAGCTGTTTTTT.

This clonotype has at least ten counts. J is TRBJ2-4 and V is TRBV5-1, with 11 bases aligning to TRBD1. CDR1 is SGHRS, CDR2 YFSETQ, per germline. With 1 base clipped from V and 4 bases from J, the junction kept 7 bases outside the gene matches. The CDR3 sequence is 17 residues long. The CDR3 is CASSLYPDRGLKNIQYF. The CDR3 DNA reads TGCGCCAGCAGCTTGTATCCGGACAGGGGGCTAAAAAACATTCAGTACTTC. Full variable domain (rest looked up from reference TRBV5-1 and TRBJ2-4): KAGVTQTPRYLIKTRGQQVTLSCSPISGHRSVSWYQQTPGQGLQFLFEYFSETQRNKGNFPGRFSGRQFSNSRSEMNVSTLELGDSALYLCASSLYPDRGLKNIQYFGAGTRLSVL.

Many counts were recorded for this clonotype. V gene TRBV10-3 combines with J gene TRBJ1-6, with unresolved D. V was cut by 0 bases and J by 10 bases, with 13 bases left in between. This CDR3 is built from 15 residues. CDR1 is ENHRY and CDR2 is SYGVKD in the germline V gene. The CDR3: CAISESVPPSSPLHF. DNA of the CDR3: TGTGCCATCAGTGAGTCTGTACCGCCATCATCACCCCTCCACTTT.

This clonotype came up many times. The CDR3, as DNA: TGTGCCAGCAGCCTACGGCGGGGGGGCCATCAGCCCCAGCATTTT. Translation gives CASSLRRGGHQPQHF. V usage is TRBV6-5 and J usage is TRBJ1-5; possibly TRBD1 for D (6 bases). The CDR3 sequence is 15 residues long. Looked up from germline, CDR1 is MNHEY and CDR2 is SVGAGI. V lost 6 bases and J lost 5, with 17 bases in between.

This clonotype was detected ten times or more. This chain links TRBV6-2 or TRBV6-3 with TRBJ2-7; 7 bases line up with TRBD1. Trimming took 2 bases from V and 0 from J; bases not matched to a gene: 1. Germline V gene sequence: CDR1 MNHEY, CDR2 SVGEGT. This CDR3 comprises 14 residues. The DNA of the CDR3 is TGTGCCAGCAGTTACCGGGACAGCTCCTACGAGCAGTACTTC. It specifies CASSYRDSSYEQYF.

V usage is TRBV12-3 or TRBV12-4 and J usage is TRBJ2-7, with D possibly TRBD1 on 5 matching bases. Trimming shortened V by 3 bases and J by 6 bases, and 12 bases separated the two germline ends. This CDR3 comprises 13 residues. The CDR3, as DNA: TGTGCCAGCAGTTTCGTCAGGGTGGGCGAGCAGTACTTC. It codes for CASSFVRVGEQYF.

This clonotype was recorded at least ten times. The V and J genes are TRBV28 and TRBJ2-7; D might be TRBD1 or TRBD2, each matching 6 bases. This CDR3 contains 13 residues. V gave up 9 bases and J gave up 4 bases, with 16 bases separating them. From germline, CDR1 is MDHEN and CDR2 SYDVKM. The CDR3 nucleotides read TGTGCCAGTATGGTCGGGGGCTTGTACGAGCAGTACTTC. It translates to CASMVGGLYEQYF.

In its sample, this clonotype was seen many times. This sequence joins TRBV5-4 and TRBJ2-5, with a tentative D call TRBD2 (5 bases). Trimming took 2 bases from V and 1 from J, leaving 12 bases between them. This CDR3 has 15 residues. The germline gives CDR1 SGHNT, CDR2 YYREEE (reference sequence). CDR3 sequence (DNA): TGTGCCAGCAGCTTAGGACTCACACCCCAAGAGACCCAGTACTTC. The encoded protein is CASSLGLTPQETQYF.

Remarks on this clonotype: Germline and junction disagree at one end, which may indicate a read error. V gene TRBV28 combines with J gene TRBJ2-7, with D possibly matching TRBD2 (6 bases). CDR1 and CDR2 (germline): MDHEN, SYDVKM. CDR3 length equals 12 residues. The CDR3, as DNA: TGTGCTAGCAGTTCGGACTACAACGAGCAGTACTTC. It is translated as CASSSDYNEQYF.

This clonotype was picked up many times. The rearrangement joins TRBV6-5 to TRBJ1-1; D is uncertain. The germline V gene has CDR1 MNHEY and CDR2 SVGAGI. Trimming pared 8 bases from V and 4 bases from J, leaving 11 bases between. This CDR3 is built from 12 residues. The CDR3 reads CASPWEATEAFF. The CDR3 DNA sequence: TGTGCCAGCCCGTGGGAGGCCACTGAAGCTTTCTTT.

Many counts were recorded for this clonotype. The chain links TRBV6-2 or TRBV6-3 to TRBJ2-6, with D uncertain. Germline assignment: CDR1 MNHEY and CDR2 SVGEGT. V lost 5 bases and J lost 3, with 8 bases in between. This CDR3 has 14 amino acids. The CDR3 DNA reads as TGTGCCAGCAGTCTGGTACTTGGGGCCAACGTCCTGACTTTC. The encoded protein is CASSLVLGANVLTF.

The chain joins TRBV19 to TRBJ1-6; maybe TRBD1 (6 bases). V was shortened by 9 bases and J by 3 bases, with 9 bases between the two germline ends. Per germline, CDR1 LNHDA and CDR2 SQIVND (reference sequence). The CDR3 length is 13 residues. The CDR3: CASGQRYNSPLHF. CDR3 DNA: TGTGCCAGCGGACAGCGCTATAATTCACCCCTCCACTTT.

The rearrangement joins TRBV20-1 to TRBJ2-6; 8 bases agree with TRBD2. V gave up 1 base and J gave up 0 bases; unmatched junction bases: 2. Germline V gene data show CDR1 as DFQATT and CDR2 as SNEGSKA (reference sequence). The CDR3 length is 16 residues. CDR3 in amino acids: CSARVAGYSGANVLTF. Here the CDR3 DNA reads TGCAGTGCTAGAGTAGCGGGGTACTCTGGGGCCAACGTCCTGACTTTC.

This clonotype was counted at least ten times. The J gene is TRBJ1-5, the V gene TRBV12-3 or TRBV12-4; 7 nucleotides match TRBD1. This CDR3 contains 16 residues. After removal of 4 bases from V and 2 bases from J, the junction contained 8 bases not matched to a gene. The CDR3 is CASSSTGYQGNQPQHF. The CDR3 DNA follows: TGTGCCAGCAGTTCGACAGGGTACCAAGGCAATCAGCCCCAGCATTTT.

This clonotype was seen many times. The CDR3 region is CATQADTQETQYF. In DNA form, the CDR3 reads TGTGCCACCCAAGCCGACACCCAAGAGACCCAGTACTTC. V is TRBV10-3 and J is TRBJ2-5; D gene uncertain. Between the trimmed V and J ends, which lost 10 bases and 1 base, there was a span of 13 bases. The CDR3 contains 13 residues. Per the germline V gene, CDR1 is ENHRY and CDR2 is SYGVKD.

This clonotype was seen ten or more times. The gene calls are TRBV28 and TRBJ1-1, with 9 bases matching TRBD1. The CDR3 loop spans 15 amino acids. In germline, CDR1 is MDHEN, CDR2 SYDVKM. After removal of 6 bases from V and 1 base from J, the junction contained 6 bases not matched to a gene. The CDR3 region is CASRSQGQGNTEAFF. The CDR3 coding sequence is TGTGCCAGCAGGTCCCAGGGACAGGGGAACACTGAAGCTTTCTTT.

This clonotype was seen a few times. The chain employs TRBV28 and TRBJ2-5, with 10 bases identical to TRBD2. CDR3 size: 16 residues. Looked up from germline, CDR1 is MDHEN and CDR2 is SYDVKM. Germline trimming cut 7 bases from V and 1 base from J; bases unmatched to any gene: 9. CDR3 nucleotides: TGTGCCAGCACGGGTCCTAGCGGGAGCTCCCAAGAGACCCAGTACTTC. This encodes CASTGPSGSSQETQYF.

The rearrangement links TRBV3-1 to TRBJ2-2; D is unresolved. V gave up 0 bases and J gave up 6 bases, with 17 bases separating them. Germline assignment: CDR1 LGHDT and CDR2 YNNKEL (reference sequence). This CDR3 has 17 residues. CDR3 DNA sequence: TGTGCCAGCAGCCAAGAACGGTCGTCTCAGCATGCCGGGGAGCTGTTTTTT. This sequence encodes CASSQERSSQHAGELFF.

This clonotype was observed a few times. The gene calls are TRBV11-2 and TRBJ2-2; 11 bases line up with TRBD2. Looked up from germline, CDR1 is SGHAT and CDR2 is FQNNGV. This CDR3 has 17 residues. V shed 1 base and J 6 bases; nucleotides not matched to a gene: 7. CDR3 DNA: TGTGCCAGCAGCTTAGGGGGCCTAGCGGGAGGAGCCGGGGAGCTGTTTTTT. Protein sequence: CASSLGGLAGGAGELFF.

The CDR3 loop is CASSREGIQYF. CDR3 nucleotide sequence: TGTGCCAGCAGTCGTGAGGGCATTCAGTACTTC. V usage is TRBV7-2 and J usage is TRBJ2-4; D is possibly TRBD2 (5 bases). The CDR3 is made up of 11 amino acids. Trimming removed 6 bases at V and 9 bases at J, with 9 bases between. Germline V gene sequence: CDR1 SGHTA, CDR2 FQGNSA. The variable domain in full, completed from reference TRBV7-2 and TRBJ2-4, reads GAGVSQSPSNKVTEKGKDVELRCDPISGHTALYWYRQSLGQGLEFLIYFQGNSAPDKSGLPSDRFSAERTGGSVSTLTIQRTQQEDSAVYLCASSREGIQYFGAGTRLSVL.

This clonotype was seen only a few times. V usage is TRBV30 and J usage is TRBJ2-3, with a tentative D call TRBD2 (8 bases). This CDR3 has 15 amino acids. Germline lookup yields CDR1 GTSNPN and CDR2 SVGIG (reference sequence). Trimming took 5 bases from V and 6 from J, leaving 21 bases between them. The CDR3 loop reads CAWAGTRGPWDTQYF. The CDR3 DNA reads as TGTGCCTGGGCCGGGACTAGGGGGCCCTGGGATACGCAGTATTTT.

This clonotype appeared many times. The chain uses TRBV4-1 and TRBJ1-2, with a possible D match to TRBD1 (5 bases). V lost 0 bases to trimming and J lost 9 bases, with 11 bases between them. The CDR3 covers 13 residues. Per the germline V gene, CDR1 is MGHRA and CDR2 is YSYEKL. The DNA for the CDR3 is TGCGCCAGCAGCCAAGAATTGACAGTTAGCTACACCTTC. Translation gives CASSQELTVSYTF.

This clonotype appeared many times. The V call is TRBV19, the J call TRBJ2-5; maybe TRBD2 (5 bases). Germline V gene sequence: CDR1 LNHDA, CDR2 SQIVND (reference sequence). Trimming stripped 3 bases from V and 6 bases from J, with 8 bases between. This CDR3 contains 12 residues. The CDR3 coding sequence is TGTGCCAGTAGTATGAGGAGGAAGACCCAGTACTTC. This codes for CASSMRRKTQYF.

In its sample, this clonotype was seen a few times. V usage is TRBV4-2 and J usage is TRBJ2-7; 11 bases align to TRBD2. Germline CDR1 and CDR2: LGHNA and YNFKEQ. This CDR3 region has 16 residues. Trimming took 3 bases from V and 3 from J; bases not matched to a gene: 7. CDR3: CASSQGLAATGYEQYF. Here the CDR3 DNA reads TGTGCCAGCAGCCAGGGACTAGCGGCGACGGGCTACGAGCAGTACTTC.

This clonotype was counted a few times. V is TRBV20-1 and J is TRBJ2-7, with TRBD2 matching over 9 bases. This CDR3 comprises 15 residues. Trimming cost V 4 bases and J 1 base; bases outside gene matches: 8. CDR1 is DFQATT, CDR2 SNEGSKA, per germline (reference sequence). CDR3 nucleotide sequence: TGCAGTGCTACGCTACCTAGCGGGGCTTCCTACGAGCAGTACTTC. Protein: CSATLPSGASYEQYF.

This clonotype was counted ten times or more. The V call is TRBV6-1, the J call TRBJ2-7; TRBD2 might be the D (6 bases). The CDR3 runs to 16 residues. Germline CDR1 and CDR2: MNHNS and SASEGT. The V end was cut by 8 bases, the J end by 2 bases, with 22 bases between. CDR3 nucleotide sequence: TGTGCCAGCCCGACAATACACCGGGACTGGACCTACGAGCAGTACTTC. Amino acids: CASPTIHRDWTYEQYF.

This chain uses TRBV20-1 with TRBJ2-7; TRBD2 matches 9 bases. Germline CDR1 is DFQATT and CDR2 is SNEGSKA (reference sequence). The CDR3 runs to 13 residues. The junction had 7 bases not matched to a gene; V was cut back by 5 bases and J by 5 bases. CDR3 DNA sequence: TGCAGTGCTGCCCTAGCGGGAATCGACGAGCAGTACTTC. It is translated as CSAALAGIDEQYF.

This clonotype occurred a few times. This sequence joins TRBV19 and TRBJ1-1; no reliable D call. The V and J ends lost 6 bases and 6 bases respectively, with 5 bases between them. This CDR3 spans 10 amino acids. Germline V gene sequence: CDR1 LNHDA, CDR2 SQIVND (reference sequence). The CDR3 nucleotides read TGTGCCAGTAGGGGCTCTGAAGCTTTCTTT. Translated: CASRGSEAFF.

This chain connects TRBV7-2 to TRBJ2-2, with TRBD2 matching over 8 bases. With V trimmed by 6 bases and J by 5 bases, 8 bases remained unmatched. Germline loops: CDR1 SGHTA, CDR2 FQGNSA. This CDR3 has 15 amino acids. The CDR3 nucleotides are TGTGCCAGCAGACGAGCGGGAGCGAGGACCGGGGAGCTGTTTTTT. The encoded protein is CASRRAGARTGELFF.